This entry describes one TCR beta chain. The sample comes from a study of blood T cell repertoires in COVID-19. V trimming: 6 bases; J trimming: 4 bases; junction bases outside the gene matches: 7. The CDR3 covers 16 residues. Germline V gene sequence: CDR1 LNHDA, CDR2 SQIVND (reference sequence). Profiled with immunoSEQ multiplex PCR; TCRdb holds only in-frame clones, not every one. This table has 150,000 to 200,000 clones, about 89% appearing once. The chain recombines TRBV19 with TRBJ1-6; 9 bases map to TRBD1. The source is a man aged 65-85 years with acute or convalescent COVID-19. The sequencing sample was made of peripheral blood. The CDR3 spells CASRTLDRGYNSPLHF. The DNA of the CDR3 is TGTGCCAGTAGGACCTTGGACAGGGGATATAATTCACCCCTCCACTTT.